Following are 25 T cell receptor beta chains from one sample sequenced in a study of cytomegalovirus exposure and HLA in healthy donors. PCR was performed using 60 Vbeta and 13 Jbeta primers. Using immunoSEQ multiplex PCR, the repertoire was profiled, and TCRdb retains in-frame clones only, with some absent. This sample has around 190,000 clones, with around 77% found just once. Sequencing was carried out using PBMCs. Source of these receptors: a woman under 40 in good health and CMV-seronegative.

V is TRBV2 and J is TRBJ2-3; 7 bases are a match to TRBD1. Germline values: CDR1 SNHLY, CDR2 FYNNEI. With V trimmed by 5 bases and J by 4 bases, 9 bases remained unmatched. This CDR3 has 15 amino acids. CDR3 DNA sequence: TGTGCCAGCAGTAAAAGGGACAGTTGGCCAGATACGCAGTATTTT. Translation: CASSKRDSWPDTQYF.

This clone has only a few counts. The J gene is TRBJ2-1, the V gene TRBV10-3; 9 nucleotides match TRBD2. CDR1 and CDR2 (germline): ENHRY, SYGVKD. The CDR3 is 14 amino acids. The V segment lost 10 bases and the J segment 5 bases; nucleotides outside the gene matches: 9. CDR3 sequence reads: CATKGLAGNNEQFF. CDR3 coding DNA: TGTGCCACCAAGGGCCTAGCGGGAAACAATGAGCAGTTCTTC.

CDR3 DNA sequence: TGCGCCAGCAGCCGGACCAGGGGACAGGCAACTAATGAAAAACTGTTTTTT. Translating it yields CASSRTRGQATNEKLFF. The chain links TRBV4-1 to TRBJ1-4; 8 bases line up with TRBD1. Germline CDR1 MGHRA, CDR2 YSYEKL. V was pared by 4 bases and J by 0 bases, with 7 bases of the junction left unmatched. This CDR3 spans 17 amino acids.

The table lists this clone with a count of one. The genes are TRBV28 and TRBJ1-2; unclear D gene. Trimming shortened V by 0 bases and J by 8 bases, and 7 bases separated the two germline ends. This CDR3 contains 12 residues. Per the germline V gene, CDR1 is MDHEN and CDR2 is SYDVKM. The CDR3 reads CASSLWQVGYTF. The CDR3 DNA reads TGTGCCAGCAGTTTATGGCAGGTGGGCTACACCTTC.

This clone occurred a few times. The rearrangement joins TRBV6-1 to TRBJ1-1; D is ambiguous. The CDR3 totals 13 residues. Trimming removed 8 bases from V and 11 bases from J, with 21 bases in between. Germline V CDR1 and CDR2: MNHNS, SASEGT. CDR3 protein: CASPGPGIGRAFF. In nucleotides, the CDR3 is TGTGCCAGCCCCGGCCCAGGTATTGGCAGGGCTTTCTTT.

The CDR3 sequence: CASSYPHGQAKNIQYF. The CDR3 nucleotides are TGTGCCAGCAGTTACCCTCACGGTCAAGCCAAAAACATTCAGTACTTC. This chain connects TRBV6-5 to TRBJ2-4; D not certain. Trimming took 2 bases from V and 0 from J, leaving 11 bases between them. CDR1 and CDR2 from the germline V gene are MNHEY and SVGAGI. The length of the CDR3 is 16 residues.

The chain couples TRBV19 to TRBJ1-5; D perhaps matches TRBD1 (6 bases). Trimming took off 5 bases at V and 6 bases at J, with 17 bases between the two ends. CDR3 length: 15 residues. Germline-derived CDR1 and CDR2 are LNHDA and SQIVND (reference sequence). The CDR3 DNA reads TGTGCCAGTAGTCGGGACAATCAGGGTAGTCAGCCCCAGCATTTT. As protein: CASSRDNQGSQPQHF.

This chain connects TRBV5-6 to TRBJ1-1; TRBD1 is a possible D gene (5 bases). Germline values: CDR1 SGHDT, CDR2 YYEEEE. The CDR3 is 14 residues long. Trimming removed 1 base at V and 3 bases at J, with 10 bases between. This chain's CDR3 is CASSLLGRDTEAFF. The CDR3 DNA is TGTGCCAGCAGCTTGCTGGGGCGCGACACTGAAGCTTTCTTT.

The J gene is TRBJ1-2, the V gene TRBV6-5; TRBD1 agrees at 7 bases. Germline V CDR1 and CDR2: MNHEY, SVGAGI. The CDR3 runs to 13 residues. V dropped 7 bases and J dropped 4; count of bases not matched to a gene: 6. The CDR3 region is CASKRDRAYGYTF. The CDR3 DNA reads as TGTGCCAGCAAACGCGACAGGGCCTATGGCTACACCTTC.

The chain links TRBV11-2 to TRBJ2-5, with 10 bases that match TRBD2. This CDR3 contains 15 residues. V trimming: 2 bases; J trimming: 4 bases; junction bases outside the gene matches: 4. Germline V lookup: CDR1 SGHAT, CDR2 FQNNGV. This CDR3 is CASSLLAGVGETQYF. CDR3 in DNA: TGTGCCAGCAGCTTACTAGCGGGGGTAGGAGAGACCCAGTACTTC.

The chain employs TRBV7-9 and TRBJ2-7; D remains unclear. The CDR3 is 13 amino acids. From germline, CDR1 is SEHNR and CDR2 FQNEAQ (reference sequence). V was pared by 5 bases and J by 0 bases, with 8 bases between. The CDR3 nucleotides are TGTGCCAGCAGCCGCGGATTCTCCTACGAGCAGTACTTC. As protein: CASSRGFSYEQYF.

The rearrangement links TRBV20-1 to TRBJ2-1; D perhaps matches TRBD2 (6 bases). V dropped 5 bases and J dropped 8 bases, with 10 bases sitting between them. The V gene's germline CDR1 is DFQATT and CDR2 SNEGSKA (reference sequence). CDR3 length: 11 amino acids. The DNA of the CDR3 is TGCAGTGCTGGTAGGGAGGATGAGCAGTTCTTC. This translates into CSAGREDEQFF.

The chain combines TRBV21-1 with TRBJ2-3; TRBD2, the table's D call, lacks a check against the DNA. TRBV21-1 constitutes a pseudogene. CDR3 size: 19 residues. The CDR3 nucleotides are TGTGCCAGCAGCAAAGAGAAGACTAGCGGGAGGGAAGGCACAGATACGCAGTATTTT. Translated, it gives CASSKEKTSGREGTDTQYF.

The rearrangement links TRBV18 to TRBJ1-5; TRBD1 matches at 11 bases. The CDR3 is made up of 15 amino acids. Unmatched junction bases numbered 5, after V lost 5 bases and J lost 5 bases. Germline V gives CDR1 KGHSH, CDR2 LQKENI. The CDR3 loop reads CASSWGQGGYQPQHF. The CDR3 nucleotides read TGTGCCAGCTCATGGGGACAGGGGGGTTATCAGCCCCAGCATTTT.

This chain connects TRBV11-2 to TRBJ1-4; TRBD1 agrees at 7 bases. Unmatched junction bases numbered 5, after V lost 4 bases and J lost 0 bases. This CDR3 spans 16 amino acids. The V gene's germline CDR1 is SGHAT and CDR2 FQNNGV. The CDR3: CASSSPQGATNEKLFF. The CDR3 DNA reads TGTGCCAGCAGCTCTCCTCAGGGGGCAACTAATGAAAAACTGTTTTTT.

This clone was seen once. The chain has TRBV7-9 and TRBJ2-2; no definite D call. V gave up 5 bases and J gave up 2 bases, with 9 bases separating them. Germline loops: CDR1 SEHNR, CDR2 FQNEAQ (reference sequence). This CDR3 has 14 residues. The DNA for the CDR3 is TGTGCCAGCAGCCAGGTGGCCAACACCGGGGAGCTGTTTTTT. It specifies CASSQVANTGELFF.

This rearrangement joins TRBV10-2 to TRBJ1-6; D possibly corresponds to TRBD1 (6 bases). Germline V gene sequence: CDR1 WSHSY, CDR2 SAAADI. Between the trimmed V and J ends, which lost 3 bases and 7 bases, there was a span of 10 bases. This CDR3 is built from 14 residues. The CDR3 coding sequence is TGCGCCAGCAGTGAAGAGGGGGGGAATTCACCCCTCCACTTT. It encodes CASSEEGGNSPLHF.

This sequence joins TRBV30 and TRBJ1-1, with unresolved D. CDR1 is GTSNPN and CDR2 is SVGIG in the germline V gene (reference sequence). The V end was cut by 3 bases, the J end by 0 bases, with 11 bases between. The CDR3 has 14 residues. CDR3 DNA sequence: TGTGCCTGGAGCTCCGGGAGTTTGAACACTGAAGCTTTCTTT. This codes for CAWSSGSLNTEAFF.

V is TRBV5-1 and J is TRBJ2-2; possible D gene TRBD2, 6 bases. The CDR3 runs to 16 residues. The V end lost 0 bases, the J end lost 6 bases, and 15 bases lay between the germline ends. Germline V gene sequence: CDR1 SGHRS, CDR2 YFSETQ. The CDR3 DNA reads TGCGCCAGCAGCTTGGTCTCCGGGGCGGGATCCGGGGAGCTGTTTTTT. Protein product: CASSLVSGAGSGELFF. The variable domain in full, with the rest retrieved from reference TRBV5-1 and TRBJ2-2, is KAGVTQTPRYLIKTRGQQVTLSCSPISGHRSVSWYQQTPGQGLQFLFEYFSETQRNKGNFPGRFSGRQFSNSRSEMNVSTLELGDSALYLCASSLVSGAGSGELFFGEGSRLTVL.

The chain is built from TRBV6-6 and TRBJ2-5, with 8 bases matching TRBD2. The germline gives CDR1 MNHNY, CDR2 SVGAGI (reference sequence). The CDR3 has 15 amino acids. V trimming: 4 bases; J trimming: 1 base; junction bases outside the gene matches: 5. The CDR3 bases are TGTGCCAGCAGTTGGGGCGGGGGGCGCCAAGAGACCCAGTACTTC. Translated, it gives CASSWGGGRQETQYF.

CDR3 in amino acids: CAWSVLSGWDYEQYF. The CDR3 nucleotides read TGTGCCTGGAGTGTACTGTCAGGGTGGGACTACGAGCAGTACTTC. The chain is built from TRBV30 and TRBJ2-7; D possibly corresponds to TRBD1 (5 bases). This CDR3 spans 15 amino acids. Germline values: CDR1 GTSNPN, CDR2 SVGIG (reference sequence). The V and J ends lost 0 bases and 3 bases respectively, with 15 bases between them.

This clone was picked up one time. The rearrangement uses TRBV5-1 and TRBJ2-1; 7 bases line up with TRBD1. Germline loops: CDR1 SGHRS, CDR2 YFSETQ. The CDR3 sequence is 15 residues long. Trimming removed 3 bases from V and 8 bases from J; junction bases left unmatched: 11. The CDR3 bases are TGCGCCAGCAGCTACGAGGGGGCGGCGAGCCATGAGCAGTTCTTC. This codes for CASSYEGAASHEQFF.

Only a few counts were recorded for this clone. The V call is TRBV7-9, the J call TRBJ2-7, with 8 bases identical to TRBD1. V gave up 5 bases and J gave up 3 bases; unmatched junction bases: 3. Germline V gene data show CDR1 as SEHNR and CDR2 as FQNEAQ (reference sequence). The CDR3 contains 13 residues. The CDR3 region has the DNA TGTGCCAGCAGCATAGGACAGGGCTACGAGCAGTACTTC. This encodes CASSIGQGYEQYF.

The V gene is TRBV29-1, the J gene TRBJ2-1; 12 nucleotides align to TRBD2. Germline loops: CDR1 SQVTM, CDR2 ANQGSEA. Losses at the gene ends were 7 bases for V and 4 bases for J; bases not matched to a gene: 5. The CDR3 runs 14 residues. The chain's CDR3 is CSEGLAGPYNEQFF. The CDR3 nucleotides read TGCAGCGAAGGACTAGCGGGACCATACAATGAGCAGTTCTTC.

This chain links TRBV12-5 with TRBJ1-6, with no clear D. CDR1 is LGHNT and CDR2 is FRNRAP in the germline V gene. The CDR3 extends over 13 amino acids. The V and J ends lost 5 bases and 7 bases respectively, with 9 bases between them. This CDR3 reads CASGPEPNSPLHF. CDR3 nucleotides: TGTGCTAGTGGTCCAGAACCCAATTCACCCCTCCACTTT.